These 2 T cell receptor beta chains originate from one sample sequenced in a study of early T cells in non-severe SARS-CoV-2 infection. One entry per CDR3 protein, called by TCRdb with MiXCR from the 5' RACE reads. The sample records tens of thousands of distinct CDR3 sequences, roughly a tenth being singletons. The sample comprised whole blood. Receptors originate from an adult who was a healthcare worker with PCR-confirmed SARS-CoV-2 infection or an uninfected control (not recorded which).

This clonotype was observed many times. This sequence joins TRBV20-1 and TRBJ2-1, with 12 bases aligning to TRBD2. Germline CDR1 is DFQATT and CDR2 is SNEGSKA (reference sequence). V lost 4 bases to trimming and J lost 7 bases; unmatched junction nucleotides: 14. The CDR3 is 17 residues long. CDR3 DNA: TGCAGTGCTAAGGATCCCCAAACTAGCGGGGGGTCAAATGAGCAGTTCTTC. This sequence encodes CSAKDPQTSGGSNEQFF.

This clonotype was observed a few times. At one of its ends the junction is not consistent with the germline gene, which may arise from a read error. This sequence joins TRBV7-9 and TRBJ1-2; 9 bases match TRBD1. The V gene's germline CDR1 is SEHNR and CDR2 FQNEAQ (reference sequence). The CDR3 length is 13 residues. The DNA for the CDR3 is TGTGCCAGCAGCTTAGCCCTGGGACAGGGATACGCCTTC. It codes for CASSLALGQGYAF.